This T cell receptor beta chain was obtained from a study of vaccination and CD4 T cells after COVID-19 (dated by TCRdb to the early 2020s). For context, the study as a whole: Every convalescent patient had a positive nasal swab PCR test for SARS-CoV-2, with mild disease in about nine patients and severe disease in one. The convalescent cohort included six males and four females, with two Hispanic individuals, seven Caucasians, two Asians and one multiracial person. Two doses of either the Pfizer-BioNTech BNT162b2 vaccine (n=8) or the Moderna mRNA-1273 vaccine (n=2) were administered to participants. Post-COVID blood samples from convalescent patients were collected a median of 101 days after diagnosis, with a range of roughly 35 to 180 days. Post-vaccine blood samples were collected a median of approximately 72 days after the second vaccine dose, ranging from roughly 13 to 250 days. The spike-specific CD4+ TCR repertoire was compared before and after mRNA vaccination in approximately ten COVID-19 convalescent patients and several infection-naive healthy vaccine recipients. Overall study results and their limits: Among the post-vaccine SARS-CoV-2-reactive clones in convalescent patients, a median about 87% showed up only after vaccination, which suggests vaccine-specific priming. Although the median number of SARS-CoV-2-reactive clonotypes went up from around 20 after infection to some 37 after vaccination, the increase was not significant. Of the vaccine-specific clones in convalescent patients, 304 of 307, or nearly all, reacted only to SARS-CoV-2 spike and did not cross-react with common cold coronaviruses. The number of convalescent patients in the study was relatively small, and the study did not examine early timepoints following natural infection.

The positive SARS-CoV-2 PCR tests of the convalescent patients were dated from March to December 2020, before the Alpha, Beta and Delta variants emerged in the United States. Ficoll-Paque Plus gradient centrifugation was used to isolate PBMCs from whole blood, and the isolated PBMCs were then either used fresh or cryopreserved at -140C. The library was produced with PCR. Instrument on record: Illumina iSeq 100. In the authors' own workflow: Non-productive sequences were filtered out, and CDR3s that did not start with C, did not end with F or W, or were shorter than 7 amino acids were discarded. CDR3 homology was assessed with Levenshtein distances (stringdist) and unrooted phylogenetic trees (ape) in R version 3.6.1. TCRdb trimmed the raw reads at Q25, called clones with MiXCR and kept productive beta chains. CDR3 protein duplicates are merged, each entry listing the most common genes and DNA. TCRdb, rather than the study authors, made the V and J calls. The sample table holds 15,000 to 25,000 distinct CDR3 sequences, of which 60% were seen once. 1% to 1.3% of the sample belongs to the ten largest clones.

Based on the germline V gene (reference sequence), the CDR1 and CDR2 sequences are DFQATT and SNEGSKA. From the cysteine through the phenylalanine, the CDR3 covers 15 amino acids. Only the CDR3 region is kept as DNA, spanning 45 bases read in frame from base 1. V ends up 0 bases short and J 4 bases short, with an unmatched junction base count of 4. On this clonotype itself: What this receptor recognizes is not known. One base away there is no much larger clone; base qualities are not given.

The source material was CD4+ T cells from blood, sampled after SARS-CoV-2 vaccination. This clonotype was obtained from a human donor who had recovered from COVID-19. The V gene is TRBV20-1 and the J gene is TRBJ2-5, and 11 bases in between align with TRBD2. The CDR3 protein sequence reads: CSARDRTSGRETQYF. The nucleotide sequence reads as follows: TGCAGTGCTAGAGATCGTACTAGCGGGAGAGAGACCCAGTACTTC.